This is a list of T cell receptor beta chains from one sample in a study of T cells after yellow fever vaccination. TCRdb passed the 5' RACE reads through MiXCR, listing each CDR3 protein once. Of about 160,000 distinct CDR3 sequences listed, almost 7% are singletons. Sequencing used CD4+ T cells sorted from PBMCs, obtained 4 to 6 days after the first yellow fever vaccination. The source of these receptors is a young man who received the YFV17D yellow fever vaccine. Each CDR3 is given with its conserved first and last residue. D genes are given only for firm matches. Clone size is stated in some rows and not others, as once, few, many or a class when expanded.

v_gene: TRBV7-9; abundance: many; j_gene: TRBJ2-3; d_gene: TRBD2; CDR3nt: TGTGCCAGCAGCTATTGGACTAGCGGCGCAGATACGCAGTATTTT; CDR3aa: CASSYWTSGADTQYF
v_gene: TRBV3-1; abundance: many; j_gene: TRBJ1-1; d_gene: NA; CDR3nt: TGTGCCAGCAGCCAAGCCAACACTGAAGCTTTCTTT; CDR3aa: CASSQANTEAFF
v_gene: TRBV5-1; abundance: many; j_gene: TRBJ2-5; d_gene: TRBD2; CDR3nt: TGCGCCAGCAGCTTGGGACTAGCGGCTCAAGAGACCCAGTACTTC; CDR3aa: CASSLGLAAQETQYF
v_gene: TRBV5-1; abundance: many; j_gene: TRBJ1-1; d_gene: TRBD1; CDR3nt: TGCGCCAGCAGCTCAGGACAGGGATGGACTGAAGCTTTCTTT; CDR3aa: CASSSGQGWTEAFF
v_gene: TRBV7-2; abundance: many; j_gene: TRBJ2-7; d_gene: NA; CDR3nt: TGTGCCAGCAGCTTTCCCTATTCAGAAGTGCAGTACTTC; CDR3aa: CASSFPYSEVQYF
v_gene: TRBV28; abundance: few; j_gene: TRBJ2-1; d_gene: NA; CDR3nt: TGTGCCAGCAGCCGCCCAGGGGTGAGTGAGCAGTTCTTC; CDR3aa: CASSRPGVSEQFF
v_gene: TRBV7-6; abundance: few; j_gene: TRBJ2-3; d_gene: NA; CDR3nt: TGTGCCAGCAGCGCCCAGGTGGCAGATACGCAGTATTTT; CDR3aa: CASSAQVADTQYF
v_gene: TRBV29-1; abundance: many; j_gene: TRBJ1-1; d_gene: NA; CDR3nt: TGCAGCGTAGGCAGGGCTGTGGACACTGAAGCTTTCTTT; CDR3aa: CSVGRAVDTEAFF
v_gene: TRBV23-1; abundance: few; j_gene: TRBJ2-7; d_gene: TRBD2; CDR3nt: TGCGCCAGCAGTCAATCGAGTGAGACTAGCGGCTCCTACGAGCAGTACTTC; CDR3aa: CASSQSSETSGSYEQYF
v_gene: TRBV11-2; abundance: few; j_gene: TRBJ1-5; d_gene: NA; CDR3nt: TGTGCCAGCAGCCAGCAGGGAGATCAGCCCCAGCATTTT; CDR3aa: CASSQQGDQPQHF
v_gene: TRBV20-1; abundance: NA; j_gene: TRBJ1-6; d_gene: TRBD1; CDR3nt: TGCAGTGCGGGACAGGGGACTTATAATTCACCCCTCCACTTT; CDR3aa: CSAGQGTYNSPLHF
v_gene: TRBV4-3; abundance: many; j_gene: TRBJ1-1; d_gene: NA; CDR3nt: TGCGCCAGCAGCCAATTCGTACAGGGATCTGAAGCTTTCTTT; CDR3aa: CASSQFVQGSEAFF
v_gene: TRBV12-3/TRBV12-4; abundance: many; j_gene: TRBJ2-2; d_gene: NA; CDR3nt: TGTGCCAGCAGGCCCCAGAGTGCCGGGGAGCTGTTTTTT; CDR3aa: CASRPQSAGELFF
v_gene: TRBV5-1; abundance: NA; j_gene: TRBJ1-2; d_gene: TRBD1; CDR3nt: TGCGCCAGCAGCTTGGAGGGGACAGGGGGCTTGTATGGCTACACCTTC; CDR3aa: CASSLEGTGGLYGYTF
v_gene: TRBV7-2; abundance: NA; j_gene: TRBJ2-6; d_gene: NA; CDR3nt: TGTGCCATTGCTGGCGGCTCTGGGGCCAACGTCCTGACTTTC; CDR3aa: CAIAGGSGANVLTF
v_gene: TRBV2; abundance: many; j_gene: TRBJ2-2; d_gene: NA; CDR3nt: TGTGCCAGCTGTCGGCTGCAACAGGCCGGCGGGGAGCTGTTTTTT; CDR3aa: CASCRLQQAGGELFF
v_gene: TRBV5-1; abundance: few; j_gene: TRBJ2-1; d_gene: TRBD2; CDR3nt: TGCGCCAGCAGCTTGGGGGGCGGGGGGGCCTACAATGAGCAGTTCTTC; CDR3aa: CASSLGGGGAYNEQFF
v_gene: TRBV5-6; abundance: few; j_gene: TRBJ2-7; d_gene: NA; CDR3nt: TGTGCCAGCAGCTTGAGGTCTTCACAGGAACGGCAGTACTTC; CDR3aa: CASSLRSSQERQYF